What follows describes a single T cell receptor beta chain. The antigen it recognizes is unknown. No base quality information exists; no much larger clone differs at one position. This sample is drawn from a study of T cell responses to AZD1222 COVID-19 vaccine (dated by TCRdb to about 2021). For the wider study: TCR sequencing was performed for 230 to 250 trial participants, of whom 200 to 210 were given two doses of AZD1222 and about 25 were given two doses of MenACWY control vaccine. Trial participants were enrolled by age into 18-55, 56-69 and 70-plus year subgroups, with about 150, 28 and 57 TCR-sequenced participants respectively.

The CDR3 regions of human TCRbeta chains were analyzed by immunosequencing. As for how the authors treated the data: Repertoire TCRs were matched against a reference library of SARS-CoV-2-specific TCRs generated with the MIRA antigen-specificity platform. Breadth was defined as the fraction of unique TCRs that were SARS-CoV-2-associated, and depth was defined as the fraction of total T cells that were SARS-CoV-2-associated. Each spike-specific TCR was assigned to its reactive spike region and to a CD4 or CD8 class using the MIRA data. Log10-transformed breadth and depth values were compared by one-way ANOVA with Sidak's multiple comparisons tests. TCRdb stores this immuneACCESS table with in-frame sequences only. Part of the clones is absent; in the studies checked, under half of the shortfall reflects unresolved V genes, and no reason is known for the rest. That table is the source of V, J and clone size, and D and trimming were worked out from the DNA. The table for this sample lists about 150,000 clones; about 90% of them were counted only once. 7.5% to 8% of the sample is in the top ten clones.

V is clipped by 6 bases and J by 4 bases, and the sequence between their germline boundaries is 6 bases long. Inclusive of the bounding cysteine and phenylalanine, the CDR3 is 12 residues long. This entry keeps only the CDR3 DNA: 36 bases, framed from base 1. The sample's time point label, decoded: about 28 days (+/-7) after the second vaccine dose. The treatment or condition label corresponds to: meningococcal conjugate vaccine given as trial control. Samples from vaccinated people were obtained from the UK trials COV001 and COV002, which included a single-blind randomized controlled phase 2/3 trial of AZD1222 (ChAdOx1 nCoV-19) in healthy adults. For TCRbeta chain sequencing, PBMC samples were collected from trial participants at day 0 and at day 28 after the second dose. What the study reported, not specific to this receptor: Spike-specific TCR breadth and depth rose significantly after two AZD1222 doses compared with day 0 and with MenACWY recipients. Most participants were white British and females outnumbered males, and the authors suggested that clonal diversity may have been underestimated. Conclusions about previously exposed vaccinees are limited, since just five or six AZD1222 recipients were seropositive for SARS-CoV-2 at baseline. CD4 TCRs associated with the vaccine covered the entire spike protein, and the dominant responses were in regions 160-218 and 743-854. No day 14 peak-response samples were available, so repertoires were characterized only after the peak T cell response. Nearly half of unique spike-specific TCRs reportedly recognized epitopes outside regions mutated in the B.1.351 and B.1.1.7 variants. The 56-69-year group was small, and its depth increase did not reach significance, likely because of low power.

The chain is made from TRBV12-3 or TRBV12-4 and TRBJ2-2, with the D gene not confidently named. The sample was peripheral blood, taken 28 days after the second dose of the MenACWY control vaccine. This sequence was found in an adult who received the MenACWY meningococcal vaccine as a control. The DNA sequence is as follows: TGTGCCAGCAGAAGAGTCACCGGGGAGCTGTTTTTT. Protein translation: CASRRVTGELFF.